A single sample gave rise to the 23 T cell receptor beta chains below, sequenced in a study of cytomegalovirus exposure and HLA in healthy donors (dated 2017 in TCRdb). The library relied on the immunoSEQ multiplex PCR assay. TCRdb limited this immuneACCESS table to in-frame rearrangements with V and J called. A share of clones is missing; checked studies link under half to unresolved V genes, and the rest is unexplained. This sample has 100,000 to 150,000 clones in its table, and 89% of those were observed once. The ten largest clonotypes hold less than 1.5% of the sample. Sequenced sample: PBMCs. The receptors originated from a woman aged 18-29 years in good health and CMV-seronegative.

The count of this clone is one. CDR3 nucleotide sequence: TGTGCCAGTAGTATAGGCCACGGGGGCTCTGGAAACACCATATATTTT. This encodes CASSIGHGGSGNTIYF. The V gene is TRBV19, the J gene TRBJ1-3; a possible D gene is TRBD1 (5 bases). The germline gives CDR1 LNHDA, CDR2 SQIVND (reference sequence). Trimming left V 1 base short and J 0 bases short, with 10 bases between. The CDR3 extends over 16 amino acids.

The J gene is TRBJ2-7, the V gene TRBV11-2; no definite D call. The germline gives CDR1 SGHAT, CDR2 FQNNGV. The CDR3 has 12 amino acids. The V and J ends lost 5 bases and 1 base respectively, with 6 bases between them. The CDR3 sequence is CASSAGSYEQYF. CDR3 nucleotides: TGTGCCAGCAGCGCCGGGTCCTACGAGCAGTACTTC.

In DNA, the CDR3 is TGTGCCAGCAGTTTCCAGGGTAGAGGCTACGAGCAGTACTTC. Residues: CASSFQGRGYEQYF. The genes are TRBV27 and TRBJ2-7; TRBD1 is a possible D gene (5 bases). CDR1 is MNHEY and CDR2 is SMNVEV in the germline V gene (reference sequence). CDR3 length: 14 residues. Trimming pared 3 bases from V and 3 bases from J, leaving 12 bases between.

The chain combines TRBV9 with TRBJ2-3, with 11 positions matching TRBD2. Looked up from germline, CDR1 is SGDLS and CDR2 is YYNGEE. V was clipped by 4 bases and J by 1 base; unmatched bases: 5. The CDR3 runs 16 residues. CDR3 sequence: CASSPSGGLGTDTQYF. The CDR3 coding sequence is TGTGCCAGCAGCCCTAGCGGGGGGCTTGGCACAGATACGCAGTATTTT. Combining the CDR3 with reference TRBV9 and TRBJ2-3 gives the whole variable domain DSGVTQTPKHLITATGQRVTLRCSPRSGDLSVYWYQQSLDQGLQFLIQYYNGEERAKGNILERFSAQQFPDLHSELNLSSLELGDSALYFCASSPSGGLGTDTQYFGPGTRLTVL.

The rearrangement joins TRBV5-1 to TRBJ2-7; TRBD2 agrees at 7 bases. Unmatched junction bases numbered 8, after V lost 0 bases and J lost 2 bases. The CDR3 spans 16 residues. From germline, CDR1 is SGHRS and CDR2 YFSETQ. CDR3 nucleotides: TGCGCCAGCAGCTTGGCAGTAGCGGGCCTTACCTACGAGCAGTACTTC. This codes for CASSLAVAGLTYEQYF.

This chain links TRBV7-9 with TRBJ2-7, with D uncertain. V gave up 5 bases and J gave up 2 bases, with 4 bases separating them. The CDR3 runs to 11 residues. The germline V gene encodes CDR1 SEHNR and CDR2 FQNEAQ (reference sequence). The DNA of the CDR3 is TGTGCCAGCAGCACTACCTACGAGCAGTACTTC. The encoded protein is CASSTTYEQYF.

This clone was detected only once. This chain connects TRBV7-6 to TRBJ2-5; D is uncertain. Looked up from germline, CDR1 is SGHVS and CDR2 is FNYEAQ. The CDR3 sequence is 14 residues long. Trimming left V 1 base short and J 0 bases short, with 6 bases between. The CDR3 here is CASSLVANQETQYF. CDR3 bases: TGTGCCAGCAGCTTAGTGGCAAACCAAGAGACCCAGTACTTC.

The V gene is TRBV13, the J gene TRBJ2-7, with a weak D call TRBD1 (6 bases). Between the trimmed V and J ends, which lost 5 bases and 0 bases, there was a span of 14 bases. Germline CDR1 reads PRHDT; CDR2 reads FYEKMQ (reference sequence). This CDR3 comprises 15 residues. DNA of the CDR3: TGTGCCAGCAGCCTGAACCCGGACAGCTCCTACGAGCAGTACTTC. Translation gives CASSLNPDSSYEQYF.

The genes are TRBV5-1 and TRBJ2-5; TRBD2 aligns across 11 bases. CDR3 length equals 16 residues. Trimming took 0 bases from V and 5 from J; bases not matched to a gene: 6. Germline lookup yields CDR1 SGHRS and CDR2 YFSETQ. CDR3 sequence: CASSLAPTSGKETQYF. The CDR3 DNA follows: TGCGCCAGCAGCTTGGCGCCGACTAGCGGGAAGGAGACCCAGTACTTC.

Only a few counts were recorded for this clone. The J gene is TRBJ2-5, the V gene TRBV5-1; 10 nucleotides line up with TRBD1. From germline, CDR1 is SGHRS and CDR2 YFSETQ. The CDR3 covers 14 residues. J lost 5 bases, V lost 4 bases, and 5 bases had no gene match. The CDR3 DNA sequence: TGCGCCAGCAGCGAAGGGACAGGGGTCGAGACCCAGTACTTC. Translating it yields CASSEGTGVETQYF.

This chain uses TRBV28 with TRBJ1-1; possibly TRBD1 for D (5 bases). This CDR3 spans 15 amino acids. Trimming shortened V by 6 bases and J by 3 bases, and 17 bases separated the two germline ends. Looked up from germline, CDR1 is MDHEN and CDR2 is SYDVKM. The CDR3 protein is CASRSNDRPYTEAFF. The DNA for the CDR3 is TGTGCCAGCAGATCCAATGACAGACCCTACACTGAAGCTTTCTTT.

The rearrangement links TRBV13 to TRBJ2-1; tentative D call: TRBD2 (6 bases). This CDR3 comprises 15 residues. CDR1 and CDR2 (germline): PRHDT, FYEKMQ (reference sequence). V lost 3 bases and J 2 bases, leaving 11 bases between the germline ends. The chain's CDR3 is CASSLGGITYNEQFF. In DNA form, the CDR3 reads TGTGCCAGCAGCTTGGGCGGGATAACCTACAATGAGCAGTTCTTC.

The genes are TRBV28 and TRBJ2-6; D gene unclear. The CDR3 loop spans 14 amino acids. V was cut by 6 bases and J by 1 base, with 7 bases left in between. CDR1 is MDHEN and CDR2 is SYDVKM in the germline V gene. CDR3 DNA sequence: TGTGCCAGCAGGAGAGAATCTGGGGCCAACGTCCTGACTTTC. As protein: CASRRESGANVLTF.

V and J are TRBV6-1 and TRBJ1-6, with no clear D. The CDR3 length is 16 residues. The germline V and J ends were trimmed by 4 bases and 5 bases, with 15 bases remaining between them. The germline gives CDR1 MNHNS, CDR2 SASEGT. The CDR3 protein is CASSGSMTQNNSPLHF. The CDR3 nucleotides read TGTGCCAGCAGTGGAAGCATGACACAAAATAATTCACCCCTCCACTTT.

J is TRBJ2-1 and V is TRBV29-1, with 8 bases identical to TRBD2. Germline loops: CDR1 SQVTM, CDR2 ANQGSEA. After removal of 4 bases from V and 7 bases from J, the junction contained 6 bases not matched to a gene. The CDR3 is made up of 13 amino acids. CDR3 region: CSVVSGSVNEQFF. CDR3 coding DNA: TGCAGCGTTGTCAGCGGGAGTGTTAATGAGCAGTTCTTC.

This sequence joins TRBV6-1 and TRBJ2-7; tentatively, D is TRBD1 (6 bases). Looked up from germline, CDR1 is MNHNS and CDR2 is SASEGT. V lost 7 bases to trimming and J lost 0 bases, with 16 bases between them. The CDR3 sequence is 15 residues long. The CDR3 sequence: CASTLGALSSYEQYV. The DNA of the CDR3 is TGTGCCAGCACGTTGGGGGCCCTGTCCTCCTACGAGCAGTACGTC.

This clone was counted between two and nine times. The CDR3, as DNA: TGTGCCACCAGCAGAGAGAGGACTAGCGGGGTAGACACAGATACGCAGTATTTT. This sequence encodes CATSRERTSGVDTDTQYF. The chain combines TRBV15 with TRBJ2-3, with 12 bases matching TRBD2. Per the germline V gene, CDR1 is LNHNV and CDR2 is YYDKDF (reference sequence). V shed 0 bases, J shed 2 bases, and the junction held 6 bases outside the gene matches. The CDR3 length is 18 residues.

This clone was detected once. This sequence joins TRBV7-9 and TRBJ1-6, with D hard to call. Trimming removed 3 bases from V and 0 bases from J, with 9 bases in between. Germline CDR1 reads SEHNR; CDR2 reads FQNEAQ (reference sequence). The CDR3 has 16 amino acids. CDR3 loop: CASSFGVYSYNSPLHF. The CDR3 DNA follows: TGTGCCAGCAGCTTTGGTGTCTACTCCTATAATTCACCCCTCCACTTT. Based on the CDR3 plus reference TRBV7-9 and TRBJ1-6, the full variable domain is DTGVSQNPRHKITKRGQNVTFRCDPISEHNRLYWYRQTLGQGPEFLTYFQNEAQLEKSRLLSDRFSAERPKGSFSTLEIQRTEQGDSAMYLCASSFGVYSYNSPLHFGNGTRLTVT.

The rearrangement joins TRBV14 to TRBJ2-7; 11 bases line up with TRBD1. V gave up 4 bases and J gave up 0 bases; unmatched junction bases: 5. There are 16 residues in the CDR3. Germline assignment: CDR1 SGHDN and CDR2 FVKESK. CDR3 nucleotides: TGTGCCAGCAGCCTTCGGACAGGGGGCCCCTCCTACGAGCAGTACTTC. Amino acid sequence: CASSLRTGGPSYEQYF.

Remarks on this clone: The sample holds other DNA sequences that translate to the same CDR3. The chain has TRBV27 and TRBJ1-5; TRBD1 matches at 11 bases. V trimming: 5 bases; J trimming: 4 bases; junction bases outside the gene matches: 4. This CDR3 has 15 residues. Germline V gene sequence: CDR1 MNHEY, CDR2 SMNVEV (reference sequence). CDR3 protein: CASSPGTGGNQPQHF. DNA for the CDR3: TGTGCCAGCAGTCCAGGGACAGGGGGTAATCAGCCCCAGCATTTT.

The chain carries TRBV7-2 and TRBJ1-2; D is perhaps TRBD1 (5 bases). Trimming pared 3 bases from V and 5 bases from J, leaving 13 bases between. Germline values: CDR1 SGHTA, CDR2 FQGNSA. The CDR3 spans 14 residues. The CDR3 bases are TGTGCCAGCAGCTTTCAAGGCGGGGGGTATGGCTACACCTTC. Translation gives CASSFQGGGYGYTF. The whole variable domain, remainder taken from reference TRBV7-2 and TRBJ1-2, is GAGVSQSPSNKVTEKGKDVELRCDPISGHTALYWYRQSLGQGLEFLIYFQGNSAPDKSGLPSDRFSAERTGGSVSTLTIQRTQQEDSAVYLCASSFQGGGYGYTFGSGTRLTVV.

The chain recombines TRBV7-7 with TRBJ2-5; 9 bases map to TRBD1. This CDR3 comprises 16 residues. V lost 5 bases, J lost 3 bases, and 10 bases stayed unmatched. Germline lookup yields CDR1 SSHAT and CDR2 FNYEAQ (reference sequence). The CDR3 region has the DNA TGTGCCAGCAGCCTACAGGGGGCGGGGGTCAAAGAGACCCAGTACTTC. Translation: CASSLQGAGVKETQYF.

The chain is built from TRBV19 and TRBJ1-1, with D possibly matching TRBD1 (5 bases). Trimming removed 6 bases from V and 5 bases from J, with 13 bases in between. CDR1 and CDR2 from the germline V gene are LNHDA and SQIVND (reference sequence). The CDR3 contains 13 residues. The CDR3: CASRERGGTEAFF. As DNA, the CDR3 is TGTGCCAGTAGGGAGCGCGGGGGAACTGAAGCTTTCTTT.